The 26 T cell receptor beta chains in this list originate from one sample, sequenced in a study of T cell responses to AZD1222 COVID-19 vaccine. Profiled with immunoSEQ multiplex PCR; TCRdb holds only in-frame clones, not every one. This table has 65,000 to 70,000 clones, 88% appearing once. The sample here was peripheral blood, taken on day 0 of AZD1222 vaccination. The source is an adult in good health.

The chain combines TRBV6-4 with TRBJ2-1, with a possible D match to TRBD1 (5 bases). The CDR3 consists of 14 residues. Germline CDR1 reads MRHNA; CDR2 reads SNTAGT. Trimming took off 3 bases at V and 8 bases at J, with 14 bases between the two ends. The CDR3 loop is CASSEGPPPDEQFF. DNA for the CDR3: TGTGCCAGCAGTGAGGGGCCCCCCCCGGATGAGCAGTTCTTC.

DNA for the CDR3: TGCGCCAGCAGTGGGGGGACGGACCTGACAGGGGGAGGGAGCAATGAGCAGTTCTTC. Protein: CASSGGTDLTGGGSNEQFF. This chain joins TRBV10-2 and TRBJ2-1; 9 bases line up with TRBD1. The germline CDR1 and CDR2 sequences are WSHSY and SAAADI. Germline trimming cut 4 bases from V and 6 bases from J; bases unmatched to any gene: 19. The CDR3 loop spans 19 amino acids.

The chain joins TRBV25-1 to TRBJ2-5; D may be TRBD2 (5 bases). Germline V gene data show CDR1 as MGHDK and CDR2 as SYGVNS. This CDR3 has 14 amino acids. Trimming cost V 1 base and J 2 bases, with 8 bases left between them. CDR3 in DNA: TGTGCCAGCAGTGAATCCCAGCGGCAAGAGACCCAGTACTTC. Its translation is CASSESQRQETQYF.

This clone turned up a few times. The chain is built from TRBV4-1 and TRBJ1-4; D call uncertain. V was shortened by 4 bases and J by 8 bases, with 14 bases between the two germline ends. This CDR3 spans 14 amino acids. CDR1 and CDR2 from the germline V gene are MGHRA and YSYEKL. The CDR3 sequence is CASSRRLEEEKLFF. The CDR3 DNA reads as TGCGCCAGCAGCCGTCGATTGGAGGAGGAAAAACTGTTTTTT.

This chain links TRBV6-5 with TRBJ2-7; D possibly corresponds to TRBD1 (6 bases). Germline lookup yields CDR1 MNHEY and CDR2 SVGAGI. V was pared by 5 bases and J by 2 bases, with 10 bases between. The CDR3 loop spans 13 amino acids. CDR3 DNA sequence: TGTGCCAGCAGTAGCCGGGACACCTACGAGCAGTACTTC. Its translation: CASSSRDTYEQYF.

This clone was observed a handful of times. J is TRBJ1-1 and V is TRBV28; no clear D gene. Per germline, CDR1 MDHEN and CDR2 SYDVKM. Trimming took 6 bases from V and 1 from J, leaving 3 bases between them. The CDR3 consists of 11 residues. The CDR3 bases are TGTGCCAGCAGCTCGAACACTGAAGCTTTCTTT. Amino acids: CASSSNTEAFF.

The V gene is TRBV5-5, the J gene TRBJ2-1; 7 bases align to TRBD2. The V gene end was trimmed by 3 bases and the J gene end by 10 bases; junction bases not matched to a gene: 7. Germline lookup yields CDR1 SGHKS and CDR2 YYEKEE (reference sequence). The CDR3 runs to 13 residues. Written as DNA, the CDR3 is TGTGCCAGCAGCTCATTAGCGGGCACCGAGCAGTTCTTC. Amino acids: CASSSLAGTEQFF.

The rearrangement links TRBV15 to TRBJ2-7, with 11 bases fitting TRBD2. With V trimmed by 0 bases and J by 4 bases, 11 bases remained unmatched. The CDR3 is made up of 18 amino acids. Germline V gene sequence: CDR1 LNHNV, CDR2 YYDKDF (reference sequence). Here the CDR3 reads CATSRELAGGPKGYEQYF. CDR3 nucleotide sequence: TGTGCCACCAGCAGAGAGTTAGCGGGAGGGCCTAAGGGTTACGAGCAGTACTTC.

The CDR3 sequence is CASSPSRTGGDQPQHF. The CDR3 DNA reads TGTGCCAGCAGTCCAAGCCGGACAGGCGGAGATCAGCCCCAGCATTTT. The chain uses TRBV27 and TRBJ1-5; TRBD1 aligns across 7 bases. The CDR3 covers 16 residues. Germline CDR1 and CDR2: MNHEY and SMNVEV (reference sequence). Trimming removed 5 bases from V and 5 bases from J; junction bases left unmatched: 12.

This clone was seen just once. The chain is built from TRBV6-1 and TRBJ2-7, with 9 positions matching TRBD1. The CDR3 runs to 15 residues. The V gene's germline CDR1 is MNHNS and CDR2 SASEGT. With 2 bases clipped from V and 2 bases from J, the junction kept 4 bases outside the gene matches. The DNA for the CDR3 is TGTGCCAGCAGTGAATCGACAGGGGGTCCCTACGAGCAGTACTTC. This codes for CASSESTGGPYEQYF.

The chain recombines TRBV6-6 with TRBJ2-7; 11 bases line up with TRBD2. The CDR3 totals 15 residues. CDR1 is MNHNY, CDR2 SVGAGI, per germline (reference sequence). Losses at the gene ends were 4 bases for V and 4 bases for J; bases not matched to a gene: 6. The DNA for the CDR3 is TGTGCCAGCAGTTCCTGGACTAGCGGGTATTACGAGCAGTACTTC. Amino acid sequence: CASSSWTSGYYEQYF.

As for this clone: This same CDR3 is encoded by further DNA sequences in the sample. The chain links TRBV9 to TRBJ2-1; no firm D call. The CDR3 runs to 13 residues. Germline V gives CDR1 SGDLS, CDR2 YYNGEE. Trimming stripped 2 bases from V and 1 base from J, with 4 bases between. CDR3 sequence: CASSVGSYNEQFF. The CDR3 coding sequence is TGTGCCAGCAGCGTGGGGTCCTACAATGAGCAGTTCTTC.

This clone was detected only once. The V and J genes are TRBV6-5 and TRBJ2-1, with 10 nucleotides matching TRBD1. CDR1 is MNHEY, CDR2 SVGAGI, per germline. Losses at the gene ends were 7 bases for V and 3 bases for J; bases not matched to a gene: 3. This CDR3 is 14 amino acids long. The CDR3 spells CASKTGGDYNEQFF. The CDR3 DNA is TGTGCCAGCAAGACAGGGGGCGACTACAATGAGCAGTTCTTC.

CDR3 DNA: TGTGCCAGCAGTTCCGCCAACGGGGCTTATCAGCCCCAGCATTTT. Protein: CASSSANGAYQPQHF. The rearrangement links TRBV27 to TRBJ1-5; D possibly corresponds to TRBD1 (5 bases). Trimming left V 4 bases short and J 5 bases short, with 15 bases between. The CDR3 is 15 residues long. Germline CDR1 MNHEY, CDR2 SMNVEV (reference sequence).

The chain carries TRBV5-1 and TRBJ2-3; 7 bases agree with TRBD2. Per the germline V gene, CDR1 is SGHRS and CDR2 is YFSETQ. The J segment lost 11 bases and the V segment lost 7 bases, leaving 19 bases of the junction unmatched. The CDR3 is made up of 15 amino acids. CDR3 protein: CASSSGNVGPQGQYF. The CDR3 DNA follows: TGCGCCAGCTCAAGCGGGAACGTGGGACCTCAGGGGCAGTATTTT.

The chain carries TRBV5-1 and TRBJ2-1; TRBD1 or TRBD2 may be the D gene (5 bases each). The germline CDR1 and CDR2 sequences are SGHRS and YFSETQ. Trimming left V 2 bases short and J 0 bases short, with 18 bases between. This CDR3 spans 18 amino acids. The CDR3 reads CASSFGTPRALSYNEQFF. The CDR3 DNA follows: TGCGCCAGCAGCTTTGGGACGCCCCGAGCTCTCTCCTACAATGAGCAGTTCTTC.

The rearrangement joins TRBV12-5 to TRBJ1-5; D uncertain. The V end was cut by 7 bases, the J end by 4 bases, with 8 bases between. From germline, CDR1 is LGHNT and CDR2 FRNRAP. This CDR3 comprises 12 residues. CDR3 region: CASADGNQPQHF. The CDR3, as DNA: TGTGCTAGTGCGGATGGGAATCAGCCCCAGCATTTT.

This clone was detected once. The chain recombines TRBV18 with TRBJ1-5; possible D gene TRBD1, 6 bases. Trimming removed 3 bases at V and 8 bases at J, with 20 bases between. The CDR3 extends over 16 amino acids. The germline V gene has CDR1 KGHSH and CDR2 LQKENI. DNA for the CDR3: TGTGCCAGCTCACCCGCGACAGGTCCCAAGGGGAAGCCCCAGCATTTT. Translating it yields CASSPATGPKGKPQHF.

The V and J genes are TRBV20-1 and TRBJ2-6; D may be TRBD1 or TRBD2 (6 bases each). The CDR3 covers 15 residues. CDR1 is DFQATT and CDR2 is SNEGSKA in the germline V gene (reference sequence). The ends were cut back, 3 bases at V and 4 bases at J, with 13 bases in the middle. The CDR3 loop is CSASEGGTGANVLTF. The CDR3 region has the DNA TGCAGTGCTAGTGAGGGCGGGACAGGGGCCAACGTCCTGACTTTC.

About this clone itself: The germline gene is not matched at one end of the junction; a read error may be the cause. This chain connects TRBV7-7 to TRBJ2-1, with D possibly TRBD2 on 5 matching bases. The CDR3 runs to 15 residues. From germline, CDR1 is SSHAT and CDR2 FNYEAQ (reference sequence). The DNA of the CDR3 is TGTGCTAGCAGCTACCCCGGTACTAGTACGCATGAGCAGTTCTTC. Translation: CASSYPGTSTHEQFF.

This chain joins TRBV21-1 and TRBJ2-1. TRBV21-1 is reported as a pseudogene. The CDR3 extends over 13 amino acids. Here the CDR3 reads CASSKGRAPEQFF. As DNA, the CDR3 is TGTGCCAGCAGCAAAGGACGGGCCCCTGAGCAGTTCTTC.

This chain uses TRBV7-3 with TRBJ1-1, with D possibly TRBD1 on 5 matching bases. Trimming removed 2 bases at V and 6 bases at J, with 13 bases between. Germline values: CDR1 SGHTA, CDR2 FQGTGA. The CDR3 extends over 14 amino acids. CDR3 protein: CASSLQAGWAEAFF. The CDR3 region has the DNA TGTGCCAGCAGCTTACAGGCAGGGTGGGCTGAAGCTTTCTTT. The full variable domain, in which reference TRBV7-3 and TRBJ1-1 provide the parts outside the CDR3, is GAGVSQTPSNKVTEKGKYVELRCDPISGHTALYWYRQSLGQGPEFLIYFQGTGAADDSGLPNDRFFAVRPEGSVSTLKIQRTERGDSAVYLCASSLQAGWAEAFFGQGTRLTVV.

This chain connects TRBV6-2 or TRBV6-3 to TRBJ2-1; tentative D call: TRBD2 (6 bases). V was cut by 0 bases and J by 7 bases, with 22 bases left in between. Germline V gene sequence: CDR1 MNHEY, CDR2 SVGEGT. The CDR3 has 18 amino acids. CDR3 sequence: CASSYSLVAVAERNEQFF. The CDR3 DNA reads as TGTGCCAGCAGTTACTCCCTGGTAGCGGTTGCGGAGAGGAATGAGCAGTTCTTC.

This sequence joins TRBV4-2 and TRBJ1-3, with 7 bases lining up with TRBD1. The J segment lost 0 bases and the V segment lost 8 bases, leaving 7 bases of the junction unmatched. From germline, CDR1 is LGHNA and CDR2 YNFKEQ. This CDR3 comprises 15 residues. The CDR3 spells CASGGDSVSGNTIYF. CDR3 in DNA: TGTGCCAGCGGCGGGGACAGTGTCTCTGGAAACACCATATATTTT.

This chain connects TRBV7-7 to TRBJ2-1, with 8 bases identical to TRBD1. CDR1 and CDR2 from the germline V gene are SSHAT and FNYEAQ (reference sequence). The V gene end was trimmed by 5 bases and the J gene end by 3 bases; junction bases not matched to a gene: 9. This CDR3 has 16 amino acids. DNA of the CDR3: TGTGCCAGCAGCGCCCTGGCCGGGACAGGCTACAATGAGCAGTTCTTC. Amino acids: CASSALAGTGYNEQFF.

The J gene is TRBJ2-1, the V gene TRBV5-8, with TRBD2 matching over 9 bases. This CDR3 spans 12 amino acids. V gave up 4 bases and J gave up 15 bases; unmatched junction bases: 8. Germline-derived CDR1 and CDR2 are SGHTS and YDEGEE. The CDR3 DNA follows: TGTGCCAGCAGCGAACCTCTAGCGGGAAGGTTCTTC. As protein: CASSEPLAGRFF.